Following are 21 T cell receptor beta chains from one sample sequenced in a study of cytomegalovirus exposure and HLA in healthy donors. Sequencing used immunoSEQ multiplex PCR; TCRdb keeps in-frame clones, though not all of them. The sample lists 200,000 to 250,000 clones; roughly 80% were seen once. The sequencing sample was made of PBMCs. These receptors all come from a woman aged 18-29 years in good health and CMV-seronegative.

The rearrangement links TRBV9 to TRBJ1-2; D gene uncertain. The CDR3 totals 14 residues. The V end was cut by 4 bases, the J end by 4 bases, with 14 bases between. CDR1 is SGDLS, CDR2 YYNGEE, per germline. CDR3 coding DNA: TGTGCCAGCAGCCCCACGAAGGGTTTCTATGGCTACACCTTC. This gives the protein CASSPTKGFYGYTF.

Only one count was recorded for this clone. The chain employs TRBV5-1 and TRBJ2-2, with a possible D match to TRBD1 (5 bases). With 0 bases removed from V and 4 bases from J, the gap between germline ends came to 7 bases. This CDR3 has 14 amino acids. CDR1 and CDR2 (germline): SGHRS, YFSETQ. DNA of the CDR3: TGCGCCAGCAGCTTGGAAGGGGCCACCGGGGAGCTGTTTTTT. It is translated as CASSLEGATGELFF. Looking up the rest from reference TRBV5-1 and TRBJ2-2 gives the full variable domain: KAGVTQTPRYLIKTRGQQVTLSCSPISGHRSVSWYQQTPGQGLQFLFEYFSETQRNKGNFPGRFSGRQFSNSRSEMNVSTLELGDSALYLCASSLEGATGELFFGEGSRLTVL.

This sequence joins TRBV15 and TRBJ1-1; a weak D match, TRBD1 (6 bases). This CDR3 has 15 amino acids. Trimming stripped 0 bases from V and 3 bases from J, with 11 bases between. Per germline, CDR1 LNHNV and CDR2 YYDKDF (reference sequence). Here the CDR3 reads CATSRDRGGYTEAFF. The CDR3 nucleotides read TGTGCCACCAGCAGAGATCGAGGGGGATACACTGAAGCTTTCTTT. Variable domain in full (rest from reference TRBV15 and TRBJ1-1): DAMVIQNPRYQVTQFGKPVTLSCSQTLNHNVMYWYQQKSSQAPKLLFHYYDKDFNNEADTPDNFQSRRPNTSFCFLDIRSPGLGDTAMYLCATSRDRGGYTEAFFGQGTRLTVV.

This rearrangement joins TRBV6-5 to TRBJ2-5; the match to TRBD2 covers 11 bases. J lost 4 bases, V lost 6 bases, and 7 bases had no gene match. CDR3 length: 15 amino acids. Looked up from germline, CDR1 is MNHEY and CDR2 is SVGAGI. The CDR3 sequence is CASSRGTSGGETQYF. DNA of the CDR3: TGTGCCAGCAGCCGTGGCACTAGCGGGGGAGAGACCCAGTACTTC.

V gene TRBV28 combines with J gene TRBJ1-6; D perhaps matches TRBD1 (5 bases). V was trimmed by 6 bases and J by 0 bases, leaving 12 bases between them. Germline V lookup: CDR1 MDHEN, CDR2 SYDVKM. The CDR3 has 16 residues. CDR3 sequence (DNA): TGTGCCAGCAGCGATGGGGGGAGCTCCTATAATTCACCCCTCCACTTT. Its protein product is CASSDGGSSYNSPLHF.

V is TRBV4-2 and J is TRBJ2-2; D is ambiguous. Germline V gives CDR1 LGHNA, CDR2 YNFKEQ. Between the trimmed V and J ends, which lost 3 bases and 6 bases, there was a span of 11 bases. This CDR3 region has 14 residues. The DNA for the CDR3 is TGTGCCAGCAGCCAGCCACAGACGGCCGGGGAGCTGTTTTTT. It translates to CASSQPQTAGELFF.

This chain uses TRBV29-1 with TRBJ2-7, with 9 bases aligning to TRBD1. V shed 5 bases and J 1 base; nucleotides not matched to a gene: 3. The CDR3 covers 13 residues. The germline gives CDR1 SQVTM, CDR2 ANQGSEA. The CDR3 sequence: CSVIQGASYEQYF. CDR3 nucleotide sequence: TGCAGCGTTATACAGGGGGCATCCTACGAGCAGTACTTC.

CDR3 sequence reads: CASSQEPGTNSPLHF. The CDR3 nucleotides read TGCGCCAGCAGCCAAGAACCAGGGACTAATTCACCCCTCCACTTT. The chain couples TRBV4-1 to TRBJ1-6; possible D gene TRBD1, 5 bases. The V gene lost 0 bases and the J gene lost 6 bases, with 9 bases spanning the gap. CDR1 is MGHRA and CDR2 is YSYEKL in the germline V gene. The CDR3 covers 15 residues.

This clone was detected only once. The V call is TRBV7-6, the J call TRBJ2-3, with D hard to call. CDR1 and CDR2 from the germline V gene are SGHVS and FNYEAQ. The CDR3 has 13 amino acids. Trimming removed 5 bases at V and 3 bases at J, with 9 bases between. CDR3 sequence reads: CASSVDHTDTQYF. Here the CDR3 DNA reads TGTGCCAGCAGCGTAGATCATACAGATACGCAGTATTTT.

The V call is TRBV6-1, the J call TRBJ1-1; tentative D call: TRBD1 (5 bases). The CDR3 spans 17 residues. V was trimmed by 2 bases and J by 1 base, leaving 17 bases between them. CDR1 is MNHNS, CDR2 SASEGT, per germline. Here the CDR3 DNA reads TGTGCCAGCAGTGAAAGGGGCGGAACCGCTAAGAACACTGAAGCTTTCTTT. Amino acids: CASSERGGTAKNTEAFF.

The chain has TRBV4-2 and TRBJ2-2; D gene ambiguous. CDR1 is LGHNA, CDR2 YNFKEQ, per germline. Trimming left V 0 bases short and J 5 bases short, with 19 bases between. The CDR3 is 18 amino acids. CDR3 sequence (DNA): TGTGCCAGCAGCCAAGAAGGCGAGGCGGTAGTTGTAACCGGGGAGCTGTTTTTT. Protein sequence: CASSQEGEAVVVTGELFF.

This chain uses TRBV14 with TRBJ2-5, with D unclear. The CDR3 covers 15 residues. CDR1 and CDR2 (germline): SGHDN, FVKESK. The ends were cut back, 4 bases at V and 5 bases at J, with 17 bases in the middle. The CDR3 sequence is CASSPGAVRSETQYF. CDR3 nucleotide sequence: TGTGCCAGCAGCCCGGGTGCGGTAAGGTCGGAGACCCAGTACTTC. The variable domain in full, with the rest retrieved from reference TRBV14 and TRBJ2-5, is EAGVTQFPSHSVIEKGQTVTLRCDPISGHDNLYWYRRVMGKEIKFLLHFVKESKQDESGMPNNRFLAERTGGTYSTLKVQPAELEDSGVYFCASSPGAVRSETQYFGPGTRLLVL.

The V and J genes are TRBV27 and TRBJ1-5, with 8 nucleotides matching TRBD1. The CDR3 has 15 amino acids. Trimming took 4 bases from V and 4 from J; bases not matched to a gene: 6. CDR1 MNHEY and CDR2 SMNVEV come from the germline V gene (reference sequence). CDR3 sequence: CASSSDRGGNQPQHF. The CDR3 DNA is TGTGCCAGCAGTTCCGACAGGGGTGGGAATCAGCCCCAGCATTTT.

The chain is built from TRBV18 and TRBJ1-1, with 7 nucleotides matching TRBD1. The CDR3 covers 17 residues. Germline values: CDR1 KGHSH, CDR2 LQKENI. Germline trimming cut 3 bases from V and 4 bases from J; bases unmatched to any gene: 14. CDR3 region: CASSPYETGFAFTEAFF. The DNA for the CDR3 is TGTGCCAGCTCACCTTACGAGACAGGGTTTGCTTTCACTGAAGCTTTCTTT.

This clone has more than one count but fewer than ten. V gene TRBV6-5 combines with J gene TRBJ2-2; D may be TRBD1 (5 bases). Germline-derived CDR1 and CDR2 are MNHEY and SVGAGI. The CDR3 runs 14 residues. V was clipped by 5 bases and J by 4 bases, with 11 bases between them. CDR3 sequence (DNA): TGTGCCAGCAGTGTTCATAGGGGCACCGGGGAGCTGTTTTTT. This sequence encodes CASSVHRGTGELFF.

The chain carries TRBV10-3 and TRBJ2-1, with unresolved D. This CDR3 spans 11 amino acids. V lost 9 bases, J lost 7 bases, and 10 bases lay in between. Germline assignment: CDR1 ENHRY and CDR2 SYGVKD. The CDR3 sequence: CAMGDGNEQFF. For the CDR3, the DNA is TGTGCCATGGGTGATGGGAATGAGCAGTTCTTC.

The CDR3 coding sequence is TGTGCCAGCAGCTTAGACGCCCACGACCACGCCGTTTACGAGCAGTACTTC. This translates into CASSLDAHDHAVYEQYF. The rearrangement links TRBV7-3 to TRBJ2-7; D gene uncertain. CDR3 size: 17 residues. CDR1 and CDR2 (germline): SGHTA, FQGTGA. Between the trimmed V and J ends, which lost 2 bases and 4 bases, there was a span of 21 bases. Full variable domain (remainder filled in from reference TRBV7-3 and TRBJ2-7): GAGVSQTPSNKVTEKGKYVELRCDPISGHTALYWYRQSLGQGPEFLIYFQGTGAADDSGLPNDRFFAVRPEGSVSTLKIQRTERGDSAVYLCASSLDAHDHAVYEQYFGPGTRLTVT.

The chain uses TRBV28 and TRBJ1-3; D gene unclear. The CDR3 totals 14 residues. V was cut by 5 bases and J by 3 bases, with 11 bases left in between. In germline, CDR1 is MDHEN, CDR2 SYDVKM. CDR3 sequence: CASSAGPGGNTIYF. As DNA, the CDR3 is TGTGCCAGCAGTGCAGGTCCCGGTGGAAACACCATATATTTT. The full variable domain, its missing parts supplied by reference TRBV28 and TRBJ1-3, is DVKVTQSSRYLVKRTGEKVFLECVQDMDHENMFWYRQDPGLGLRLIYFSYDVKMKEKGDIPEGYSVSREKKERFSLILESASTNQTSMYLCASSAGPGGNTIYFGEGSWLTVV.

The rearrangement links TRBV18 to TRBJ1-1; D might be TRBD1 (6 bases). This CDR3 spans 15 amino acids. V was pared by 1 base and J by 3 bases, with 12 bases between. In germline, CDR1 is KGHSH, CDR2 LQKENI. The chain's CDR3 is CASSPQSGADTEAFF. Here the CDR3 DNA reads TGTGCCAGCTCACCACAATCGGGGGCAGACACTGAAGCTTTCTTT. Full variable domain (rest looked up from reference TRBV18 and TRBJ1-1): NAGVMQNPRHLVRRRGQEARLRCSPMKGHSHVYWYRQLPEEGLKFMVYLQKENIIDESGMPKERFSAEFPKEGPSILRIQQVVRGDSAAYFCASSPQSGADTEAFFGQGTRLTVV.

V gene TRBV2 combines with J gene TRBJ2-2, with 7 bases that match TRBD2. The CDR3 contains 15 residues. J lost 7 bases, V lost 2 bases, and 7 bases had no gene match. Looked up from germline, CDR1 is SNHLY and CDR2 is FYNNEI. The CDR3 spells CASSELGRNYGELFF. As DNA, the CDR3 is TGTGCCAGCAGTGAACTCGGGAGGAATTACGGGGAGCTGTTTTTT.

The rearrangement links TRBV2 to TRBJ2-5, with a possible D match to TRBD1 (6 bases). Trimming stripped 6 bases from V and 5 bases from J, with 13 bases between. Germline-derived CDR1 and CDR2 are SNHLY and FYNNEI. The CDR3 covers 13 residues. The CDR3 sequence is CASRRDNSETQYF. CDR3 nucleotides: TGTGCCAGCAGGAGGGACAATTCGGAGACCCAGTACTTC.